This T cell receptor beta chain came from a study of shared clonotypes between healthy human individuals. Germline V gene sequence: CDR1 LGHNA, CDR2 YNFKEQ. Trimming left V 1 base short and J 5 bases short, with 20 bases between. The CDR3 is 17 residues long. The genomic DNA of each subset was split evenly across several immunoSEQ plates. Tens of thousands of T cell genomes, or roughly 300 ng DNA, went into unsorted PBMC replicate PCRs. Unsorted PBMC DNA was run through sequencing on ten immunoSEQ deep assay plates. Method: immunoSEQ multiplex PCR; TCRdb's copy keeps in-frame clones and lacks some. Of some 490,000 clones in the sample, around 85% were seen once.

This chain joins TRBV4-2 and TRBJ2-5; D assignment may be TRBD1 or TRBD2 (5 bases each). The sequenced material came from PBMCs. This sequence was found in a woman between 40 and 55 years old in good health. Some clones in this sample may be carry-over from other donors' samples. CDR3 DNA sequence: TGTGCCAGCAGCCAAGGAAGGAATCGGGACGTCAGGGAGACCCAGTACTTC. Protein sequence: CASSQGRNRDVRETQYF.